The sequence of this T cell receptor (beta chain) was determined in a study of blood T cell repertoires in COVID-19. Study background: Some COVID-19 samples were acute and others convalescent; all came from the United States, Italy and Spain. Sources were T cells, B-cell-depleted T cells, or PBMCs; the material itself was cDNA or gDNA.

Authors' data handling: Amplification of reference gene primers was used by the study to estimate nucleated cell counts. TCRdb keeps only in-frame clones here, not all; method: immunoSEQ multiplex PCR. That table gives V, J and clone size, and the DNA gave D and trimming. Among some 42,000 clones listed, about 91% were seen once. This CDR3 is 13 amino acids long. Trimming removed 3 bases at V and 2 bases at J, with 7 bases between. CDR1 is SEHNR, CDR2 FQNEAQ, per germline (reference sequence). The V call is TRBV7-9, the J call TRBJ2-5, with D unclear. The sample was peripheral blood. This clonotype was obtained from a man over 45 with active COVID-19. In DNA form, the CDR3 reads TGTGCCAGCAGCTTCGGAGTTCAAGAGACCCAGTACTTC. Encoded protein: CASSFGVQETQYF.